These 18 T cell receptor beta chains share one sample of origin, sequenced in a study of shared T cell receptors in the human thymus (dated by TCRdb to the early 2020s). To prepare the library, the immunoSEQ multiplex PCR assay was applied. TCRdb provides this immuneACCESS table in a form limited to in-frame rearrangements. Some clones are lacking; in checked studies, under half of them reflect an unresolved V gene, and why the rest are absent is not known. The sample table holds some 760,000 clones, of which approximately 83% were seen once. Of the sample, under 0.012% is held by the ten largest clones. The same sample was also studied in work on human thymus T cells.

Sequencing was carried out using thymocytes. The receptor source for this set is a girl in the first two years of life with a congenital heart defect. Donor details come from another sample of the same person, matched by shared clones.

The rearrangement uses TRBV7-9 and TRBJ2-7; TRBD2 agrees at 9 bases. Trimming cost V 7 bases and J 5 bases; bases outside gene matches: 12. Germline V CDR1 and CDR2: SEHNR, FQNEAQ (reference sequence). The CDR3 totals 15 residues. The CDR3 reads CASIRGRGGSDEQYF. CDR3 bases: TGTGCCAGCATCCGAGGGCGGGGGGGTTCCGACGAGCAGTACTTC.

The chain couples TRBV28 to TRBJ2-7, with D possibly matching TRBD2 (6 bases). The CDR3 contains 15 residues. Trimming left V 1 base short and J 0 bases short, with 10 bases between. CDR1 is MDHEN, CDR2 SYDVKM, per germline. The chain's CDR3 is CASSLYRGISYEQYF. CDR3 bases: TGTGCCAGCAGTTTATACCGCGGGATCTCCTACGAGCAGTACTTC. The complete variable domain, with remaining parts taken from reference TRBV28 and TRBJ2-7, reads DVKVTQSSRYLVKRTGEKVFLECVQDMDHENMFWYRQDPGLGLRLIYFSYDVKMKEKGDIPEGYSVSREKKERFSLILESASTNQTSMYLCASSLYRGISYEQYFGPGTRLTVT.

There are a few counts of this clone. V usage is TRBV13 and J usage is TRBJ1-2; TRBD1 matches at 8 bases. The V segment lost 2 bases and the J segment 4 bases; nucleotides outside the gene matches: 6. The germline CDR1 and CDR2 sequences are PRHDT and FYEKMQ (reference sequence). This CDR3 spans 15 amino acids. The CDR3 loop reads CASSLTPGGTYGYTF. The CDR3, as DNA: TGTGCCAGCAGCTTAACCCCAGGGGGCACCTATGGCTACACCTTC.

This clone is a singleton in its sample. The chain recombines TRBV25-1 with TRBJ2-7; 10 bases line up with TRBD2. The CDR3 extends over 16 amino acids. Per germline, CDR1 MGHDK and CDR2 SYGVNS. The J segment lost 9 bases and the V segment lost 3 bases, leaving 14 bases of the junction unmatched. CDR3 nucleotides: TGTGCCAGCAGTGATGCGACTAGCGGGTGCCCCCCCCGGCAGTACTTC. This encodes CASSDATSGCPPRQYF.

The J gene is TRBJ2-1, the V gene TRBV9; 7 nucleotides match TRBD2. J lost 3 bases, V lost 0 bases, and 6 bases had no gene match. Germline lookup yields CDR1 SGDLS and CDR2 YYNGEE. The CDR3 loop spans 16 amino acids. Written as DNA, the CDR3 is TGTGCCAGCAGCGTAGGGGCGGGGGTGGACTACAATGAGCAGTTCTTC. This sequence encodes CASSVGAGVDYNEQFF.

CDR3 DNA: TGCAGCGTTGAAGGGCAAGAGGGGAGGTCTGAAGCTTTCTTT. Translation gives CSVEGQEGRSEAFF. The V and J genes are TRBV29-1 and TRBJ1-1, with a tentative D call TRBD1 (5 bases). Germline CDR1 and CDR2: SQVTM and ANQGSEA. V was cut by 1 base and J by 6 bases, with 15 bases left in between. The CDR3 has 14 residues.

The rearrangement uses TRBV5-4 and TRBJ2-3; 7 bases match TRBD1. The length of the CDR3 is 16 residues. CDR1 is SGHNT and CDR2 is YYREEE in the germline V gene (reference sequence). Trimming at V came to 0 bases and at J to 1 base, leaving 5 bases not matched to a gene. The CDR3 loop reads CASSLVGQPGTDTQYF. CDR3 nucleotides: TGTGCCAGCAGCTTGGTGGGACAGCCAGGCACAGATACGCAGTATTTT.

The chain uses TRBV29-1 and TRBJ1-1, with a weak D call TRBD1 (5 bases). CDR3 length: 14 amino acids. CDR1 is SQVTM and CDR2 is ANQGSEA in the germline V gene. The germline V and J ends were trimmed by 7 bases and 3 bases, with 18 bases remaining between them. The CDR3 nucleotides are TGCAGCGCCCATCCCGGGACTCCGGACACTGAAGCTTTCTTT. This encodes CSAHPGTPDTEAFF.

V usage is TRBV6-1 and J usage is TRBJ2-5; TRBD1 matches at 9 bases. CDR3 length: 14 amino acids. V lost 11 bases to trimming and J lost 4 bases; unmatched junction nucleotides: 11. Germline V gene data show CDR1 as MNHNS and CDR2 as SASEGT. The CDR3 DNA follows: TGTGCCGGGGGGACAGGGCTGTTGGGAGAGACCCAGTACTTC. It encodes CAGGTGLLGETQYF.

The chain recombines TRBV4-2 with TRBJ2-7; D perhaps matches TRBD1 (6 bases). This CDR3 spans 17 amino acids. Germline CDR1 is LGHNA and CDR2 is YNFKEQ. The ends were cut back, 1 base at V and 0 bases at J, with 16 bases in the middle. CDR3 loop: CASSQGTRQEGSYEQYF. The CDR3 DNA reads TGTGCCAGCAGCCAAGGTACCCGACAGGAAGGCTCCTACGAGCAGTACTTC.

CDR3 region: CSADRAGNEQFF. The CDR3 nucleotides read TGCAGCGCGGACAGGGCGGGGAATGAGCAGTTCTTC. The gene calls are TRBV29-1 and TRBJ2-1; TRBD1 matches 8 bases. CDR1 and CDR2 from the germline V gene are SQVTM and ANQGSEA. The J segment lost 7 bases and the V segment lost 7 bases, leaving 6 bases of the junction unmatched. This CDR3 contains 12 residues.

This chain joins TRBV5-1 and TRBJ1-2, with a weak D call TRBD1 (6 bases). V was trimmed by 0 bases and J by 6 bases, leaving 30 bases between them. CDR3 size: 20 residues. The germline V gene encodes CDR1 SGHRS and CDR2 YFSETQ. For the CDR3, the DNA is TGCGCCAGCAGCTTGGGATTTGCCCAGCCCAGGGGCCCTCTTCAAGATGGCTACACCTTC. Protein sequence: CASSLGFAQPRGPLQDGYTF.

The CDR3 sequence: CATPRQGAYNEQFF. CDR3 bases: TGTGCCACCCCGCGACAGGGGGCCTACAATGAGCAGTTCTTC. The chain has TRBV6-1 and TRBJ2-1; 9 bases map to TRBD1. J lost 2 bases, V lost 10 bases, and 6 bases had no gene match. CDR3 length: 14 residues. Germline loops: CDR1 MNHNS, CDR2 SASEGT.

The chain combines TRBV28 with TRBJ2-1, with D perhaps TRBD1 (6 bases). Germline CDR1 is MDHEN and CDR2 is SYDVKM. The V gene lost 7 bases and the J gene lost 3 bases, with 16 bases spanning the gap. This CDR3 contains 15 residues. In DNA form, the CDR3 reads TGTGCCAGCACGGACAGTTTAGGTCTCTACAATGAGCAGTTCTTC. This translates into CASTDSLGLYNEQFF.

CDR3 amino acids: CASSPCRRVSYGYTF. The CDR3 DNA follows: TGTGCCAGCAGCCCCTGCCGGAGGGTTAGCTATGGCTACACCTTC. V gene TRBV7-2 combines with J gene TRBJ1-2; no firm D call. Germline loops: CDR1 SGHTA, CDR2 FQGNSA. The CDR3 has 15 amino acids. The V end was cut by 5 bases, the J end by 4 bases, with 17 bases between.

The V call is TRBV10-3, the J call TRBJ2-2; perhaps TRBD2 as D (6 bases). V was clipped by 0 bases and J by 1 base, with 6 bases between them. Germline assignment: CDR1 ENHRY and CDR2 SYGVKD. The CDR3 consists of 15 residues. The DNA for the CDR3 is TGTGCCATCAGTGAGTCGCGGGGGAACACCGGGGAGCTGTTTTTT. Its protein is CAISESRGNTGELFF.

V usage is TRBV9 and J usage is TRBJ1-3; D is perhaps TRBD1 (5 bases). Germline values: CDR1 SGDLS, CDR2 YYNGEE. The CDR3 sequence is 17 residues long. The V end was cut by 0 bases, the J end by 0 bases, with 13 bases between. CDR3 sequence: CASSVVAGNISGNTIYF. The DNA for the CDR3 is TGTGCCAGCAGCGTAGTGGCAGGGAACATCTCTGGAAACACCATATATTTT. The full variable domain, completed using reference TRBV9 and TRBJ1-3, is DSGVTQTPKHLITATGQRVTLRCSPRSGDLSVYWYQQSLDQGLQFLIQYYNGEERAKGNILERFSAQQFPDLHSELNLSSLELGDSALYFCASSVVAGNISGNTIYFGEGSWLTVV.

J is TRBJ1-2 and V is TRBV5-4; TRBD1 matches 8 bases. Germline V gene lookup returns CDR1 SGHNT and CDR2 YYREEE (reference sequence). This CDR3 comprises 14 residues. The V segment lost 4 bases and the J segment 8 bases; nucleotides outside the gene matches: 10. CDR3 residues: CASSGTGGPWGYTF. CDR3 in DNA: TGTGCCAGCAGCGGTACAGGGGGTCCTTGGGGCTACACCTTC.